What follows describes a single T cell receptor (beta chain). Its cognate antigen is unknown. The sample is drawn from a study of regulatory dendritic cells for organ transplantation. Notes on the study in general: Considerable individual heterogeneity was seen in alloreactive memory CD8+ T cells. Memory CD8+ clonal expansion seemed more limited with regulatory than mature dendritic cells.

Trimming cost V 3 bases and J 11 bases; bases outside gene matches: 13. CDR3 length equals 15 residues. The germline V gene encodes CDR1 LNHDA and CDR2 SQIVND (reference sequence). Sequencing was performed with immunoSEQ multiplex PCR; in TCRdb, only in-frame clones are kept and a portion is missing. The sample has about 29,000 clones, 60% to 80% seen once; the top ten hold less than 2.5%. CD4+ or CD8+ T cells were sorted as naive CD45RA+ or memory CD45RO+. The TCR originated in a human donor in good health. The rearrangement joins TRBV19 to TRBJ1-1, with 9 bases that match TRBD1. What was sequenced was memory CD4+ T cells from blood. Subset denoted: CD45RO+ memory T cells. CDR3 protein: CASSIRDTGGPGAFF. The CDR3 nucleotides read TGTGCCAGTAGTATCCGGGATACAGGGGGCCCTGGGGCTTTCTTT.